These 21 T cell receptor beta chains came from one sample sequenced in a study of T cells in Graves' hyperthyroidism and ophthalmopathy. Template material for amplifying TCR beta CDR3 regions consisted of RNA transcripts. HTBI primers were used for first-round RT-PCR of the TCR CDR3. Via MiXCR, TCRdb re-called the multiplex PCR reads, giving one row per CDR3 protein. The table lists hundreds of thousands of distinct CDR3 sequences, around 13% of them singletons. Specimen: blood. The receptors shown here come from a woman aged 18-29 years with Graves' hyperthyroidism.

Ten or more counts support this clonotype. This chain connects TRBV2 to TRBJ2-1; 8 bases match TRBD2. Looked up from germline, CDR1 is SNHLY and CDR2 is FYNNEI. After removal of 2 bases from V and 7 bases from J, the junction contained 16 bases not matched to a gene. This CDR3 is built from 18 residues. Written as DNA, the CDR3 is TGTGCCAGCAGTGAATTCGGTCTGAGCGGGAGAATCCCGAATGAGCAGTTCTTC. This codes for CASSEFGLSGRIPNEQFF.

This clonotype showed up just a few times. The rearrangement joins TRBV27 to TRBJ2-2; maybe TRBD1 (6 bases). Germline assignment: CDR1 MNHEY and CDR2 SMNVEV (reference sequence). V lost 2 bases, J lost 5 bases, and 15 bases lay in between. The CDR3 contains 16 residues. The CDR3 sequence: CASSLKPGTITGELFF. As DNA, the CDR3 is TGTGCCAGCAGTTTAAAGCCCGGGACAATTACCGGGGAGCTGTTTTTT.

This clonotype was found many times. The chain couples TRBV6-1 to TRBJ2-2; TRBD2 matches at 8 bases. The V and J ends lost 6 bases and 5 bases, in that order; junction bases with no gene match: 8. Germline V lookup: CDR1 MNHNS, CDR2 SASEGT. The CDR3 totals 15 residues. The CDR3 DNA sequence: TGTGCCAGCAGCATCGGGAGGGATCGGACCGGGGAGCTGTTTTTT. Protein product: CASSIGRDRTGELFF.

This clonotype has ten or more counts. The V and J genes are TRBV27 and TRBJ1-1; D gene unclear. The ends were cut back, 6 bases at V and 6 bases at J, with 14 bases in the middle. CDR1 and CDR2 from the germline V gene are MNHEY and SMNVEV (reference sequence). This CDR3 has 13 amino acids. CDR3 bases: TGTGCCAGCAGGAACGGAGCGGGATCTGAAGCTTTCTTT. The encoded protein is CASRNGAGSEAFF.

This clonotype was observed many times. The chain links TRBV3-1 to TRBJ1-1, with no clear D. Germline assignment: CDR1 LGHDT and CDR2 YNNKEL (reference sequence). This CDR3 spans 11 amino acids. Trimming took off 1 base at V and 10 bases at J, with 7 bases between the two ends. This CDR3 reads CASSQARVAFF. CDR3 bases: TGTGCCAGCAGCCAAGCAAGGGTAGCTTTCTTT. The variable domain in full, with the rest retrieved from reference TRBV3-1 and TRBJ1-1, is DTAVSQTPKYLVTQMGNDKSIKCEQNLGHDTMYWYKQDSKKFLKIMFSYNNKELIINETVPNRFSPKSPDKAHLNLHINSLELGDSAVYFCASSQARVAFFGQGTRLTVV.

This clonotype appeared a few times. The chain carries TRBV20-1 and TRBJ2-1; 11 bases fit TRBD2. In germline, CDR1 is DFQATT, CDR2 SNEGSKA (reference sequence). The J segment lost 7 bases and the V segment lost 2 bases, leaving 7 bases of the junction unmatched. This CDR3 is 15 amino acids long. Here the CDR3 DNA reads TGCAGTGCTAGATTAGCGGGAGGGCCGTGGAATGAGCAGTTCTTC. It encodes CSARLAGGPWNEQFF.

Regarding this clonotype: At one boundary the junction diverges from the germline segment, which might be a read error. The chain uses TRBV7-9 and TRBJ2-2; the D call may be TRBD1 or TRBD2 (6 bases each). Germline CDR1 and CDR2: SEHNR and FQNEAQ (reference sequence). CDR3 length: 14 residues. The CDR3 protein is CASSFRPGGGELLF. The CDR3 DNA follows: TGTGCCAGCAGCTTCCGCCCCGGGGGCGGGGAGCTGCTTTTT.

This clonotype was found many times. This chain links TRBV18 with TRBJ1-1; the D gene is possibly TRBD1 (5 bases). Trimming left V 6 bases short and J 0 bases short, with 11 bases between. The CDR3 covers 14 residues. The V gene's germline CDR1 is KGHSH and CDR2 LQKENI. The CDR3 DNA follows: TGTGCCAGCTCTCGCGGGGGGGTGAACACTGAAGCTTTCTTT. Residues: CASSRGGVNTEAFF.

The chain is built from TRBV6-1 and TRBJ1-5; 7 bases match TRBD1. Looked up from germline, CDR1 is MNHNS and CDR2 is SASEGT. The CDR3 totals 14 residues. J gave up 3 bases and V 6 bases, and 5 bases lay outside the gene matches. CDR3 sequence reads: CASRPGTDNQPQHF. DNA of the CDR3: TGTGCCAGCAGGCCCGGGACAGACAATCAGCCCCAGCATTTT.

This clonotype was counted a single time. The chain recombines TRBV27 with TRBJ2-6, with TRBD1 matching over 10 bases. The ends lost 5 bases at V and 2 bases at J; junction bases unmatched: 6. CDR1 is MNHEY and CDR2 is SMNVEV in the germline V gene (reference sequence). The CDR3 sequence is 17 residues long. The DNA for the CDR3 is TGTGCCAGCAGTCCGGGACAGGGGCTCACTGGGGCCAACGTCCTGACTTTC. Protein product: CASSPGQGLTGANVLTF.

This clonotype has a count of ten or more. V is TRBV28 and J is TRBJ2-4; tentatively, D is TRBD1 (5 bases). This CDR3 comprises 16 residues. Germline CDR1 is MDHEN and CDR2 is SYDVKM. V was trimmed by 7 bases and J by 0 bases, leaving 16 bases between them. The CDR3 coding sequence is TGTGCCAGCACCGGTCAGGGAAGCTTAGCCAAAAACATTCAGTACTTC. Translating it yields CASTGQGSLAKNIQYF.

On this clonotype: This may be a read error: a much more frequent sequence differs by one nucleotide. This chain joins TRBV11-2 and TRBJ2-1, with TRBD2 matching 7 bases. Germline CDR1 SGHAT, CDR2 FQNNGV. The V and J ends lost 1 base and 8 bases, in that order; junction bases with no gene match: 20. CDR3 length: 19 amino acids. The CDR3 sequence is CASSLVTSVKGTTYDEQFF. CDR3 nucleotides: TGTGCCAGCAGCTTAGTAACGAGTGTAAAAGGGACTACATACGATGAGCAGTTCTTC.

This clonotype showed up many times. This rearrangement joins TRBV28 to TRBJ2-7; 9 bases fit TRBD1. CDR1 MDHEN and CDR2 SYDVKM come from the germline V gene. The CDR3 has 15 amino acids. After removal of 6 bases from V and 3 bases from J, the junction contained 9 bases not matched to a gene. The CDR3 loop is CASRPGTGPFYEQYF. The CDR3, as DNA: TGTGCCAGCAGACCCGGGACAGGGCCCTTCTACGAGCAGTACTTC.

This clonotype was detected a few times. At one end, the junction sequence differs from germline, possibly due to a read error. The gene calls are TRBV19 and TRBJ1-1; unclear D gene. Looked up from germline, CDR1 is LNHDA and CDR2 is SQIVND (reference sequence). The CDR3 loop spans 17 amino acids. The chain's CDR3 is CSSSDILLIGPNTEAFF. The CDR3, as DNA: TGTTCCAGTAGCGACATTTTACTCATCGGCCCCAACACTGAAGCTTTCTTT.

This clonotype has more than one count but fewer than ten. The chain couples TRBV6-5 to TRBJ1-2; D is unresolved. V was shortened by 4 bases and J by 5 bases, with 17 bases between the two germline ends. This CDR3 is 15 amino acids long. Germline V gives CDR1 MNHEY, CDR2 SVGAGI. The CDR3 sequence is CASSFRTSAGYGYTF. The CDR3 DNA reads TGTGCCAGCAGTTTCAGAACATCCGCCGGATATGGCTACACCTTC.

Here the CDR3 reads CASNSPGEAYNEQFF. The CDR3 nucleotides read TGTGCCAGCAATTCACCCGGAGAAGCCTACAATGAGCAGTTCTTC. The V and J genes are TRBV11-2 and TRBJ2-1; D unclear. The CDR3 contains 15 residues. CDR1 and CDR2 from the germline V gene are SGHAT and FQNNGV. Trimming took off 7 bases at V and 2 bases at J, with 15 bases between the two ends.

The genes are TRBV5-1 and TRBJ2-1; 8 nucleotides match TRBD1. The germline CDR1 and CDR2 sequences are SGHRS and YFSETQ. CDR3 length: 16 residues. J was trimmed by 4 bases and V by 5 bases; bases with no gene match: 11. The CDR3 here is CASRLRQGARYNEQFF. Written as DNA, the CDR3 is TGCGCCAGCAGGCTGCGCCAGGGGGCGAGGTACAATGAGCAGTTCTTC.

This clonotype was counted between two and nine times. The CDR3 loop reads CASSQVIMGNQYF. The CDR3 bases are TGTGCCAGCAGCCAAGTTATTATGGGAAATCAGTACTTC. This chain connects TRBV14 to TRBJ2-5, with no clear D. CDR1 is SGHDN and CDR2 is FVKESK in the germline V gene. V dropped 1 base and J dropped 11 bases, with 14 bases sitting between them. The CDR3 loop spans 13 amino acids.

Note on this clonotype: A much larger clone differs by one base, so this may be a read error. This chain uses TRBV2 with TRBJ2-5; unclear D gene. The CDR3 runs to 14 residues. Germline-derived CDR1 and CDR2 are SNHLY and FYNNEI. The CDR3 reads CACSEARPAGTQYF. CDR3 bases: TGTGCCTGCAGTGAAGCGCGGCCCGCCGGGACCCAGTACTTC.

This clonotype was detected only a few times. One junction end disagrees with the germline gene, perhaps due to a read error. The chain recombines TRBV6-5 with TRBJ2-3, with D possibly TRBD2 on 6 matching bases. The CDR3 has 19 residues. Germline loops: CDR1 MNHEY, CDR2 SVGAGI. CDR3: CASSHSSGPGLPSTDTQYF. In nucleotides, the CDR3 is TGTGCCAGCAGTCACTCCTCCGGACCGGGACTGCCTAGCACAGATACGCAGTATTTT.

This clonotype has a handful of counts. The CDR3 is CAWSWREGTEAFF. The CDR3 DNA sequence: TGTGCCTGGAGTTGGAGGGAGGGCACTGAAGCTTTCTTT. The chain links TRBV30 to TRBJ1-1, with no clear D. Germline values: CDR1 GTSNPN, CDR2 SVGIG (reference sequence). Trimming cost V 2 bases and J 4 bases, with 11 bases left between them. The CDR3 sequence is 13 residues long.